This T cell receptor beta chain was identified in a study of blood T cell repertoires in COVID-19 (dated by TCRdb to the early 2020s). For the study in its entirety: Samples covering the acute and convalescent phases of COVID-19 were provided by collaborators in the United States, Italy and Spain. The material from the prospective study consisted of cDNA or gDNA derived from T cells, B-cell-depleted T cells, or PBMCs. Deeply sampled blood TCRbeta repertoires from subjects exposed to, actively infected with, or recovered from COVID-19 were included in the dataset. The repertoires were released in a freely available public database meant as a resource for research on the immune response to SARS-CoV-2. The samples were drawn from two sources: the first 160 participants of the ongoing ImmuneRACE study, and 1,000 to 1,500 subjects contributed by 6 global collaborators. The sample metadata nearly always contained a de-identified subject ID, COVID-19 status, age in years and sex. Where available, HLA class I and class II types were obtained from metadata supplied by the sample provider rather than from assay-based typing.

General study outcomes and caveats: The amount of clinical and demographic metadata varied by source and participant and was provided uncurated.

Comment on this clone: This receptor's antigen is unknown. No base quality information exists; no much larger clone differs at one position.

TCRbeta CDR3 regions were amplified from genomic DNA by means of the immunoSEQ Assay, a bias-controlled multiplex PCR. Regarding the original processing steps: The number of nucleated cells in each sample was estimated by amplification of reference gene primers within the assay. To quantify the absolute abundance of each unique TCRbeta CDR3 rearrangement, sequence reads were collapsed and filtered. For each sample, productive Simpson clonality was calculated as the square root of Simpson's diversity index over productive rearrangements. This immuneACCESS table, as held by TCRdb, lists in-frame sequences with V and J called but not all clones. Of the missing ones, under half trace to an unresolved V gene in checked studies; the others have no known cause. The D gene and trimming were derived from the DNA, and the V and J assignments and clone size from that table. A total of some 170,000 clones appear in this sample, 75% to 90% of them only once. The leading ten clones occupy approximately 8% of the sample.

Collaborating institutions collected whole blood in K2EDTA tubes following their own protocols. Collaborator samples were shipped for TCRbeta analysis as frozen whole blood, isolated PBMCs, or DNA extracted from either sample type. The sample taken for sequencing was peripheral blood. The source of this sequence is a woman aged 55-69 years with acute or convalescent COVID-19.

The CDR3 protein sequence reads: CASSPRGSGGGEKLFF. The sequence in DNA is TGTGCCAGCAGCCCGCGGGGATCAGGGGGTGGTGAAAAACTGTTTTTT. This receptor chain uses TRBV9 and TRBJ1-4, with 7 bases aligning to TRBD1. Per the germline V gene, SGDLS is the CDR1 and YYNGEE is the CDR2. Trimming removed 4 bases from V and 7 bases from J; the gene matches leave 13 bases unexplained. Including the terminal cysteine and phenylalanine, the CDR3 comprises 16 residues. Just the 48-base CDR3 DNA is kept, in frame starting at base 1.